Given below is one TCR beta chain in context. Its specificity is unknown. Here immunoSEQ multiplex PCR was the method, and the copy in TCRdb shows in-frame clones only, minus some. This sample has tens of thousands of clones, with roughly nine tenths found just once. The CDR3 covers 16 residues. The germline gives CDR1 LGHNT, CDR2 FRNRAP. V shed 3 bases, J shed 0 bases, and the junction held 4 bases outside the gene matches. The data are from a study of cytomegalovirus exposure and HLA in healthy donors. Study observations and caveats: Altogether, 150 to 200 TCR beta chains were recorded as cytomegalovirus-associated.

Sequences were obtained from PBMCs. This receptor was identified in a man aged 18 to 35 in good health and CMV-seronegative. The V gene is TRBV12-5, the J gene TRBJ2-3; TRBD2 agrees at 9 bases. CDR3 residues: CASGFIAGVSTDTQYF. CDR3 nucleotide sequence: TGTGCTAGTGGTTTTATAGCGGGAGTTAGCACAGATACGCAGTATTTT.